This T cell receptor beta chain was retrieved from a study of blood T cell repertoires in COVID-19. Participants came from about 24 US areas, aged about 18 to 100 years. Participants reported their clinical history, and cohort assignment relied on those reports. Symptom resolution, clearance, or two negative PCRs marked donors in Cohort 3 as recovered. The CDR3 is made up of 16 amino acids. CDR1 and CDR2 (germline): LGHNA, YNFKEQ. The J segment lost 4 bases and the V segment lost 0 bases, leaving 4 bases of the junction unmatched. The method was immunoSEQ multiplex PCR; TCRdb's version includes in-frame clones alone and lacks a portion of them. The data hold 150,000 or so clones, with less than 90% observed a single time.

The origin of this receptor is a woman between 50 and 59 years old who had recovered from COVID-19. This rearrangement joins TRBV4-2 to TRBJ2-3, with 10 nucleotides matching TRBD2. The specimen was PBMCs or T cells enriched from blood (not recorded which). Here the CDR3 DNA reads TGTGCCAGCAGCCAAGAGGCTAGCGGGGGCCCAGATACGCAGTATTTT. As protein: CASSQEASGGPDTQYF.